A selection of T cell receptor beta chains follows, all from one sample in a study of T cell responses to AZD1222 COVID-19 vaccine. Generated by immunoSEQ multiplex PCR, the TCRdb table keeps only in-frame clones and is missing some. Here the sample spans 120,000 or so clones, about 91% being singletons. Sequencing was performed on peripheral blood, taken on day 0 of AZD1222 vaccination. The receptor set was obtained from an adult in good health. CDR3s include the opening cysteine and the closing phenylalanine or tryptophan. The D gene is left open where the match is weak.

D: -
J: TRBJ2-1
V: TRBV12-3/TRBV12-4
CDR3: CASSLGTNEQFF

D: -
J: TRBJ2-2
V: TRBV5-4
CDR3: CASSLVATGELFF

D: TRBD2
J: TRBJ2-5
V: TRBV7-9
CDR3: CASSLELADQETQYF

D: -
J: TRBJ1-2
V: TRBV5-1
CDR3: CASSLGPENYGYTF

D: -
J: TRBJ1-1
V: TRBV7-2
CDR3: CASSLVGTGLATEAFF

D: -
J: TRBJ1-1
V: TRBV18
CDR3: CASSLMTDLNTEAFF

D: -
J: TRBJ1-1
V: TRBV7-2
CDR3: CASSLDVGGTEAFF

D: -
J: TRBJ2-7
V: TRBV28
CDR3: CATVPGTASYEQYF

D: -
J: TRBJ2-2
V: TRBV4-1
CDR3: CASSQEWGRSNTGELFF

D: -
J: TRBJ2-1
V: TRBV14
CDR3: CASSQDLSVNEQFF

D: -
J: TRBJ2-2
V: TRBV28
CDR3: CASSRSDRDYRELFF

D: TRBD1
J: TRBJ1-5
V: TRBV5-8
CDR3: CASSGDRLTQPQHF

D: -
J: TRBJ1-5
V: TRBV28
CDR3: CASSFLENSNQPQHF

D: -
J: TRBJ1-3
V: TRBV7-6
CDR3: CASSLGAGDGNTIYF

D: TRBD2
J: TRBJ2-5
V: TRBV10-3
CDR3: CAISESPRTSGGETQYF

D: -
J: TRBJ1-2
V: TRBV11-2
CDR3: CASSLGSGDYGYTF

D: -
J: TRBJ1-2
V: TRBV24-1
CDR3: CATSDLEGYGYTF

D: TRBD1
J: TRBJ2-5
V: TRBV28
CDR3: CASRSGQGIQETQYF

D: TRBD1
J: TRBJ1-1
V: TRBV9
CDR3: CASSGSRGRTEAFF

D: TRBD1
J: TRBJ2-2
V: TRBV7-3
CDR3: CASSPQGADGELFF

D: TRBD1
J: TRBJ2-1
V: TRBV5-4
CDR3: CASSLQGAPNEQFF

D: -
J: TRBJ2-1
V: TRBV3-1/TRBV3-2
CDR3: CASSPNDNEQFF

D: TRBD1
J: TRBJ2-2
V: TRBV7-3
CDR3: CASSKTGMNTGELFF

D: TRBD2
J: TRBJ2-1
V: TRBV10-3
CDR3: CAIRTLAGAPYNEQFF

D: -
J: TRBJ1-1
V: TRBV7-2
CDR3: CASSLVAGMNTEAFF

D: -
J: TRBJ2-5
V: TRBV20-1
CDR3: CSAFRETQYF

D: -
J: TRBJ1-4
V: TRBV5-1
CDR3: CASSLLGILGEKLFF

D: TRBD1
J: TRBJ1-1
V: TRBV6-2/TRBV6-3
CDR3: CASSQGTAPLGKAFF

D: TRBD1
J: TRBJ2-2
V: TRBV4-3
CDR3: CASSQEISGQGAVWTGELFF

D: TRBD2
J: TRBJ2-7
V: TRBV28
CDR3: CASSTIRLTSGGPPYEQYF

D: -
J: TRBJ1-4
V: TRBV19
CDR3: CASRSGFATNEKLFF

D: -
J: TRBJ2-3
V: TRBV15
CDR3: CATSRDPGSTDTQYF

D: -
J: TRBJ2-3
V: TRBV7-9
CDR3: CASSPGQSSTDTQYF

D: -
J: TRBJ1-1
V: TRBV5-1
CDR3: CASRRGDTEAFF

D: TRBD1
J: TRBJ1-1
V: TRBV5-6
CDR3: CASGEQGVRVNTEAFF

D: -
J: TRBJ1-2
V: TRBV5-1
CDR3: CASSPGDKNGGYTF

D: TRBD1
J: TRBJ1-6
V: TRBV10-3
CDR3: CAISDGTGRNSPLHF

D: -
J: TRBJ2-1
V: TRBV6-6
CDR3: CASSTGSYNEQFF

D: -
J: TRBJ1-6
V: TRBV12-3/TRBV12-4
CDR3: CASSRVSKGSLHF

D: TRBD1
J: TRBJ1-1
V: TRBV2
CDR3: CASSRMGQHLPLTGEDTEAFF

D: -
J: TRBJ2-2
V: TRBV11-2
CDR3: CASSWAHTGELFF

D: -
J: TRBJ1-5
V: TRBV19
CDR3: CASSIGYPNQPQHF

D: TRBD1
J: TRBJ1-5
V: TRBV28
CDR3: CASSPGTGAGQPQHF

D: -
J: TRBJ1-2
V: TRBV6-2/TRBV6-3
CDR3: CASSYSISSNRLDYGYTF

D: -
J: TRBJ2-5
V: TRBV6-6
CDR3: CASSYEGLEETQYF

D: TRBD1
J: TRBJ2-3
V: TRBV12-5
CDR3: CGSRGQGSDTQYF

D: TRBD1
J: TRBJ1-4
V: TRBV11-2
CDR3: CASSSSKGQPNEKLFF

D: TRBD2
J: TRBJ2-3
V: TRBV13
CDR3: CASSLASGDSTDTQYF

D: -
J: TRBJ1-2
V: TRBV28
CDR3: CASSTAGGYTF

D: -
J: TRBJ1-6
V: TRBV29-1
CDR3: CSVRAPTSSYNSPLHF

D: TRBD1
J: TRBJ1-1
V: TRBV6-5
CDR3: CASSYGQGASEAFF

D: TRBD2
J: TRBJ2-3
V: TRBV5-4
CDR3: CASSLWTSGGAADTQYF

D: -
J: TRBJ2-2
V: TRBV29-1
CDR3: CSARGGTVNTGELFF

D: -
J: TRBJ2-1
V: TRBV19
CDR3: CASSSRPRAGDEQFF